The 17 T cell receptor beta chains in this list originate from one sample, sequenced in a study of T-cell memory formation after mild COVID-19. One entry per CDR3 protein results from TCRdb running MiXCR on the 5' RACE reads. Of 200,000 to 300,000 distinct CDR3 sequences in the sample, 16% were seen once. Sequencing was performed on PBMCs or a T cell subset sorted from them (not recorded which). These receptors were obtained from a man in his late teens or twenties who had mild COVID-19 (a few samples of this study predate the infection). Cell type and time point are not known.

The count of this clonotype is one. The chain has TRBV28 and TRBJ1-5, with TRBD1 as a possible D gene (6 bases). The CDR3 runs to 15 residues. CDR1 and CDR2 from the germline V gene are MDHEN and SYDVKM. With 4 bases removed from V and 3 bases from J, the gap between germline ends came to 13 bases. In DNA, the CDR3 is TGTGCCAGCAGTTCACCGGGGGCGATCAATCAGCCCCAGCATTTT. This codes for CASSSPGAINQPQHF.

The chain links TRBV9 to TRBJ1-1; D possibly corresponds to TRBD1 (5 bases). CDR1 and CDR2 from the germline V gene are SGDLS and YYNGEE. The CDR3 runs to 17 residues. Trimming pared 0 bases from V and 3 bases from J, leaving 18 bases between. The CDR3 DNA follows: TGTGCCAGCAGCGTAGAGAAGACTGAGGGGCGGCACACTGAAGCTTTCTTT. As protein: CASSVEKTEGRHTEAFF.

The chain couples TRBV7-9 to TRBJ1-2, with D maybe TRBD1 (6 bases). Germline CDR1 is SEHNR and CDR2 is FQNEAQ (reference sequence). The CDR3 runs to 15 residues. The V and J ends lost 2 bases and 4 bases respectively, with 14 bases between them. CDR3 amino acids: CASSLSVDRFYGYTF. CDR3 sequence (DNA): TGTGCCAGCAGCTTATCAGTTGACAGGTTCTATGGCTACACCTTC.

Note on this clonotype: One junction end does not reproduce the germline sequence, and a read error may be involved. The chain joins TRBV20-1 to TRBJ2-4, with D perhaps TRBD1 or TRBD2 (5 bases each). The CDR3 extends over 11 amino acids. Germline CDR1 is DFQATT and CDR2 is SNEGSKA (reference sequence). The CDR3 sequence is CSARLSGLDIF. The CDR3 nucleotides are TGCAGTGCTAGATTATCGGGGCTAGACATTTTC.

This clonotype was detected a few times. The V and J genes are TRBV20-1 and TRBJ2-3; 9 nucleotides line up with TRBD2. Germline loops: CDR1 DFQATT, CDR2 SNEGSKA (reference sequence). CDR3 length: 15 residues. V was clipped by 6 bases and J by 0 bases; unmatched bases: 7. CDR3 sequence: CSAPTTSGSTDTQYF. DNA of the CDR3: TGCAGTGCCCCGACTACTAGCGGGAGCACAGATACGCAGTATTTT.

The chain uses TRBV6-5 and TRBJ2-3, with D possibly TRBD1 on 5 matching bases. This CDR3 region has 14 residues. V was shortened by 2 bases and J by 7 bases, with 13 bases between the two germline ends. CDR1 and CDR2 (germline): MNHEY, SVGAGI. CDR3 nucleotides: TGTGCCAGCAGTTACACCAGTCAGGGCTATACGCAGTATTTT. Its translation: CASSYTSQGYTQYF.

The CDR3 DNA reads as TGTGCCAGCAGCTTATCTCCGGGACTAGCGGGAGGGAACACCGGGGAGCTGTTTTTT. It yields the protein CASSLSPGLAGGNTGELFF. The V gene is TRBV7-9, the J gene TRBJ2-2; TRBD2 agrees at 15 bases. This CDR3 has 19 residues. V lost 2 bases to trimming and J lost 1 base; unmatched junction nucleotides: 5. CDR1 and CDR2 from the germline V gene are SEHNR and FQNEAQ (reference sequence). Supplemented by reference TRBV7-9 and TRBJ2-2, the full variable domain reads DTGVSQNPRHKITKRGQNVTFRCDPISEHNRLYWYRQTLGQGPEFLTYFQNEAQLEKSRLLSDRFSAERPKGSFSTLEIQRTEQGDSAMYLCASSLSPGLAGGNTGELFFGEGSRLTVL.

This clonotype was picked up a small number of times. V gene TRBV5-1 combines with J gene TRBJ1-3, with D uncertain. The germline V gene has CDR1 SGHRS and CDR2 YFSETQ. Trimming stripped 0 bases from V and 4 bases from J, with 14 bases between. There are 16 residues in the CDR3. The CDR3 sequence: CASSLAGERSGNTIYF. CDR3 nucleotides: TGCGCCAGCAGCTTGGCCGGGGAGAGGTCAGGAAACACCATATATTTT.

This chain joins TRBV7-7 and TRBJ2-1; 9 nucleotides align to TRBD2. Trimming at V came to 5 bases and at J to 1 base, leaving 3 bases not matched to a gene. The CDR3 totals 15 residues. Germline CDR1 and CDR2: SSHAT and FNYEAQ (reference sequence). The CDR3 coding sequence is TGTGCCAGCAGCCGGACTAGCGATTCCTACAATGAGCAGTTCTTC. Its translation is CASSRTSDSYNEQFF.

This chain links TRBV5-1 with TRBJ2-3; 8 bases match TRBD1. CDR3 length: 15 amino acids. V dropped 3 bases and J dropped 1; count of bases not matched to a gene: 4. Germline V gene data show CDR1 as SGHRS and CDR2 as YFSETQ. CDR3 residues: CASSYGTGRTDTQYF. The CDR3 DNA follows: TGCGCCAGCAGCTACGGGACAGGCCGCACAGATACGCAGTATTTT. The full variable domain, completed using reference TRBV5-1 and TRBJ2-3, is KAGVTQTPRYLIKTRGQQVTLSCSPISGHRSVSWYQQTPGQGLQFLFEYFSETQRNKGNFPGRFSGRQFSNSRSEMNVSTLELGDSALYLCASSYGTGRTDTQYFGPGTRLTVL.

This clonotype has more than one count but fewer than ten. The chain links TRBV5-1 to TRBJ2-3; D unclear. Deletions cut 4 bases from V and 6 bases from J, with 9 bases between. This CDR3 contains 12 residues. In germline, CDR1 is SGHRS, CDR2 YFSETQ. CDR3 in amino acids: CASSTPKDTQYF. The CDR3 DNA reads TGCGCCAGCAGCACCCCGAAGGATACGCAGTATTTT.

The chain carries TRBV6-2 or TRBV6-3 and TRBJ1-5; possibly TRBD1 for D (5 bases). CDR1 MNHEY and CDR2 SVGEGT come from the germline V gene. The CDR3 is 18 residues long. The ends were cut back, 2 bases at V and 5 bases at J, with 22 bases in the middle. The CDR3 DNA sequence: TGTGCCAGCAGTTACCACCTTGGAGGGTCCTGGGGGGATCAGCCCCAGCATTTT. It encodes CASSYHLGGSWGDQPQHF.

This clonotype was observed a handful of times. CDR3 nucleotide sequence: TGTGCCAGCAGCCCCGGGACTGGTACAGATACGCAGTATTTT. Translating gives CASSPGTGTDTQYF. The chain is built from TRBV12-3 or TRBV12-4 and TRBJ2-3, with a weak D call TRBD2 (6 bases). With 6 bases removed from V and 3 bases from J, the gap between germline ends came to 13 bases. The CDR3 is 14 amino acids.

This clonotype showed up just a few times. CDR3 amino acids: CASSSEDRVGTGELFF. CDR3 coding DNA: TGTGCCAGCAGTTCCGAGGACAGGGTGGGGACCGGGGAGCTGTTTTTT. The chain uses TRBV6-2 or TRBV6-3 and TRBJ2-2; 8 bases align to TRBD1. The J segment lost 5 bases and the V segment lost 4 bases, leaving 9 bases of the junction unmatched. CDR1 MNHEY and CDR2 SVGEGT come from the germline V gene. The CDR3 is 16 residues long.

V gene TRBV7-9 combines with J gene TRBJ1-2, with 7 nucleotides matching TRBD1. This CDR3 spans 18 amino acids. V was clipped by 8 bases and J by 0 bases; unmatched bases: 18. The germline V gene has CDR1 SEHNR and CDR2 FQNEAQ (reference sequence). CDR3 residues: CASRFRQGRSPTNYGYTF. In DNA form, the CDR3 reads TGTGCCAGCCGTTTCCGACAGGGACGATCACCTACTAACTATGGCTACACCTTC.

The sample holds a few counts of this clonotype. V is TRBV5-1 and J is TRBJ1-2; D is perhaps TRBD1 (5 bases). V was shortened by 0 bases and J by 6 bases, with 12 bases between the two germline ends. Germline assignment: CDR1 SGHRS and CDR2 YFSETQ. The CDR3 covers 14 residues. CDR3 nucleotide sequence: TGCGCCAGCAGCTTGGCCGTGCAGGGCCATGGCTACACCTTC. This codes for CASSLAVQGHGYTF.

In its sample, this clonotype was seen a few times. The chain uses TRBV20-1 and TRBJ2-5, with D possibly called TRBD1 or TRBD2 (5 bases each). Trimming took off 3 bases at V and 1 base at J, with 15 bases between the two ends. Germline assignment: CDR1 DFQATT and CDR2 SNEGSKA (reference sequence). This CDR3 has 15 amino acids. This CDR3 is CSASEHGGGQETQYF. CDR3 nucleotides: TGCAGTGCTAGCGAGCACGGTGGGGGCCAAGAGACCCAGTACTTC.